This is a list of T cell receptor beta chains from one sample in a study of response to subunit inactivated influenza vaccine. MiXCR was run by TCRdb on the RT-PCR reads, yielding one entry per CDR3 protein. The profile covers approximately 520,000 distinct CDR3 sequences, with less than 30% appearing a single time and 1.5% to 2% taken by the ten largest. The starting material was CD4+ T cells sorted from PBMCs, obtained 4 to 6 days after vaccination. Source of these receptors: a man in his fifties who received an inactivated influenza vaccine. Each CDR3 is given with its conserved first and last residue. The order of the fields is clone size, D gene, V gene, J gene, CDR3 protein, CDR3 DNA. The D gene is left open where the match is weak. A row's size may be missing; if present it is once, few, many or a size class.

few	TRBD1	TRBV20-1	TRBJ1-2	CSAHTGVPYGYTF	TGCAGTGCGCACACAGGGGTCCCTTATGGCTACACCTTC
few	NA	TRBV20-1	TRBJ2-5	CSARTGWKETQYF	TGCAGTGCTAGAACGGGATGGAAGGAGACCCAGTACTTC
few	TRBD2	TRBV12-3/TRBV12-4	TRBJ2-7	CASSVSGRGYEQYF	TGTGCCAGCAGTGTTAGCGGGAGGGGCTACGAGCAGTACTTC
NA	TRBD2	TRBV5-5	TRBJ2-7	CASSLLAGSSYEQYF	TGTGCCAGCAGCTTGCTAGCGGGGTCCTCCTACGAGCAGTACTTC
NA	TRBD2	TRBV7-9	TRBJ2-1	CASSKTSGTFSEQFF	TGTGCCAGCAGTAAGACTAGCGGGACGTTTAGTGAGCAGTTCTTC
few	NA	TRBV21-1	TRBJ2-5	CASSKKKREGTYQETQYF	TGTGCCAGCAGCAAAAAAAAGCGGGAGGGGACATACCAAGAGACCCAGTACTTC
many	TRBD1	TRBV2	TRBJ2-1	CASRKGQGYNEQFF	TGTGCCAGCAGGAAGGGACAGGGGTACAATGAGCAGTTCTTC
NA	NA	TRBV20-1	TRBJ1-1	CSAREGSDGEAFF	TGCAGTGCTAGGGAGGGGTCGGATGGTGAAGCTTTCTTT
few	TRBD1	TRBV29-1	TRBJ2-7	CSVEERTGLYEQYF	TGCAGCGTTGAAGAAAGGACAGGGCTCTACGAGCAGTACTTC
few	TRBD1	TRBV12-3/TRBV12-4	TRBJ2-1	CASSSSRDRNEQFF	TGTGCCAGCAGTTCCTCCCGGGACAGGAATGAGCAGTTCTTC
NA	NA	TRBV10-3	TRBJ1-6	CAISESSGNSPLHF	TGTGCCATCAGTGAGTCGTCAGGGAATTCACCCCTCCACTTT
few	TRBD1	TRBV7-3	TRBJ2-7	CASSPGTGSTEQYF	TGTGCCAGCAGCCCTGGGACAGGGTCGACCGAGCAGTACTTC
NA	NA	TRBV7-9	TRBJ2-3	CASSLNLKGTDTQYF	TGTGCCAGCAGCTTAAATTTGAAAGGGACAGATACGCAGTATTTT
few	TRBD1	TRBV15	TRBJ1-1	CATSAQGGDTEVFF	TGTGCCACCAGCGCCCAGGGGGGGGACACTGAAGTTTTCTTT
NA	NA	TRBV20-1	TRBJ2-1	CSAPRRGQRNEQFF	TGCAGTGCCCCACGGCGGGGACAGAGGAATGAGCAGTTCTTC
NA	NA	TRBV2	TRBJ1-1	CASSLLWGTEAFF	TGTGCCAGCAGTCTTCTTTGGGGGACTGAAGCTTTCTTT
few	NA	TRBV28	TRBJ2-7	CASSPQGTGEQYF	TGTGCCAGCAGTCCGCAGGGTACGGGGGAGCAGTACTTC
NA	NA	TRBV11-2	TRBJ2-1	CASSLFPGKANEQFF	TGTGCCAGCAGCTTATTCCCAGGGAAGGCCAATGAGCAGTTCTTC
NA	NA	TRBV5-1	TRBJ2-7	CASSPEPGAREQYF	TGCGCCAGCAGCCCAGAACCGGGGGCTAGGGAGCAGTACTTC
few	NA	TRBV10-3	TRBJ2-5	CAISDSLETQYF	TGTGCCATCAGTGACAGCCTAGAGACCCAGTACTTC